This T cell receptor (beta chain) was captured by sequencing in a study of T cells in localized non-small cell lung cancer. The study, taken as a whole, reports: There were a median roughly 62 of the top 100 tumor clones appearing in adjacent lung. The study linked higher blood T cell density to longer overall survival.

Germline V lookup: CDR1 SGHKS, CDR2 YYEKEE (reference sequence). V gave up 4 bases and J gave up 3 bases, with 8 bases separating them. The CDR3 loop spans 13 amino acids. Concerning this clone: Its antigen is not known.

TCRdb's copy holds only in-frame clones and misses some; the assay was immunoSEQ multiplex PCR. Here the sample spans about 33,000 clones, around 90% being singletons. The chain recombines TRBV5-5 with TRBJ1-5; D ambiguous. The sample in question was peripheral blood mononuclear cells, obtained before any cancer treatment. This receptor was taken from a man aged 35 to 69 with stage III lung adenocarcinoma. CDR3 in DNA: TGTGCCAGCAGCCTCGGTCACAATCAGCCCCAGCATTTT. Amino acid sequence: CASSLGHNQPQHF.